A selection of T cell receptor beta chains follows, all from one sample in a study of CD8 T cells in ankylosing spondylitis. TCRdb redid the calling of the 5' RACE reads with MiXCR, one entry per CDR3 protein. The table lists some 140,000 distinct CDR3 sequences, about an eighth of them singletons. The sequencing input was blood, either unsorted or a sorted T cell fraction (not recorded which). These receptors all stem from a female donor with ankylosing spondylitis or in good health (not recorded which). Both conserved end residues are part of each CDR3. A D gene is named only where the DNA matches it firmly. Rows may omit the clone size; those that give it use once, few, many or a size class.

CASSDLAGGDTQYF	TGTGCCAGCAGTGATCTAGCGGGAGGAGATACGCAGTATTTT	TRBD2	TRBJ2-3	TRBV6-4	-
CASSLEGTGYGYTF	TGTGCCAGCAGCTTGGAGGGGACAGGGTATGGCTACACCTTC	TRBD1	TRBJ1-2	TRBV5-6	few
CASSFGPAGYTF	TGTGCCAGCAGTTTCGGACCCGCTGGCTACACCTTC	-	TRBJ1-2	TRBV12-3/TRBV12-4	many
CASSYPSVRSYGYTF	TGTGCCAGCAGTTATCCGTCGGTTCGGAGCTATGGCTACACCTTC	-	TRBJ1-2	TRBV6-2/TRBV6-3	few
CSARDSRQPILLHF	TGCAGTGCTAGAGATTCCCGGCAGCCCATTCTCCTCCACTTT	-	TRBJ1-6	TRBV20-1	-
CSVEGRETNYGYTF	TGCAGCGTTGAGGGGAGGGAAACCAACTATGGCTACACCTTC	-	TRBJ1-2	TRBV29-1	few
CSASEAGGTEAFF	TGCAGTGCTAGCGAAGCAGGGGGCACTGAAGCTTTCTTT	TRBD1	TRBJ1-1	TRBV20-1	many
CASRPRQGHTEAFF	TGTGCCAGCAGACCTCGACAGGGCCACACTGAAGCTTTCTTT	TRBD1	TRBJ1-1	TRBV7-3	few
CASSFGPNEQYF	TGTGCCAGCAGCTTCGGGCCAAACGAGCAGTACTTC	-	TRBJ2-7	TRBV7-8	many
CASSLGRDLRDGYTF	TGCGCCAGCAGCCTAGGCAGGGACCTCCGCGATGGCTACACCTTC	-	TRBJ1-2	TRBV5-1	-
CASSQEVETRYF	TGTGCCAGCAGCCAAGAGGTAGAGACCCGGTACTTC	-	TRBJ2-5	TRBV3-1	-
CASSSPGRVPEAFF	TGTGCCAGCAGCTCACCCGGCCGGGTCCCTGAAGCTTTCTTT	-	TRBJ1-1	TRBV7-9	many
CASRPSTDTQYF	TGTGCCAGCAGACCTAGCACAGATACGCAGTATTTT	-	TRBJ2-3	TRBV28	many
CASTLGVFGTQYF	TGTGCCAGCACCCTGGGGGTTTTTGGGACCCAGTACTTC	-	TRBJ2-5	TRBV28	many
CASSLGGDAEAFF	TGTGCCAGCAGCTTAGGGGGGGATGCTGAAGCTTTCTTT	-	TRBJ1-1	TRBV11-3	many
CASLGANYGYTF	TGTGCCAGCCTAGGTGCCAACTATGGCTACACCTTC	-	TRBJ1-2	TRBV12-3/TRBV12-4	many
CASSLVGRGLTLMGAGYTF	TGTGCCAGCAGCTTAGTAGGTCGGGGACTTACCCTGATGGGTGCTGGCTACACCTTC	-	TRBJ1-2	TRBV11-1	-
CASSLLWKRAYNEQFF	TGTGCCAGCAGTCTCCTTTGGAAGCGGGCGTACAATGAGCAGTTCTTC	-	TRBJ2-1	TRBV6-1	many
CASSGESWGQPQHF	TGTGCCAGCTCCGGTGAAAGCTGGGGCCAGCCCCAGCATTTT	-	TRBJ1-5	TRBV7-9	-
CASSLYDQETQYF	TGTGCCAGCAGCTTGTACGACCAAGAGACCCAGTACTTC	-	TRBJ2-5	TRBV5-5	many
CASSLRYPSGSYEQYF	TGTGCCAGCAGTCTTAGGTATCCTAGCGGGAGCTACGAGCAGTACTTC	TRBD2	TRBJ2-7	TRBV6-1	many
CASSFGQGNIQYF	TGTGCCAGCAGCTTTGGACAGGGGAACATTCAGTACTTC	TRBD1	TRBJ2-4	TRBV5-4	many
CSAPTSGGATGTDTQYF	TGCAGTGCTCCCACTAGCGGGGGGGCCACTGGCACAGATACGCAGTATTTT	TRBD2	TRBJ2-3	TRBV20-1	-
CASNPGTRTGYGYTF	TGTGCCAGCAATCCAGGGACGCGCACTGGCTATGGCTACACCTTC	-	TRBJ1-2	TRBV2	-
CSARRQSTGELFF	TGCAGTGCTAGACGACAGAGCACCGGGGAGCTGTTTTTT	-	TRBJ2-2	TRBV20-1	many
CSVYIGGTEAFF	TGCAGCGTTTATATCGGTGGGACTGAAGCTTTCTTT	-	TRBJ1-1	TRBV29-1	many
CASSHSALGYGYTF	TGCGCCAGCAGCCATTCCGCCTTGGGCTATGGCTACACCTTC	-	TRBJ1-2	TRBV4-1	many
CASSFGAVTYEQYF	TGTGCCAGCTCATTCGGGGCAGTGACCTACGAGCAGTACTTC	-	TRBJ2-7	TRBV18	many
CASSDEPRYNSPLHF	TGTGCCAGCAGTGATGAGCCCCGTTATAATTCACCCCTCCACTTT	-	TRBJ1-6	TRBV2	-
CASSEEETQYF	TGTGCCAGCAGTGAAGAAGAGACCCAGTACTTC	-	TRBJ2-5	TRBV2	many
CASSPDGQGIEKLFF	TGTGCCAGCAGTCCCGACGGGCAGGGGATTGAAAAACTGTTTTTT	-	TRBJ1-4	TRBV28	many
CASSFGAGGRETQYF	TGTGCCAGCAGTTTCGGGGCGGGAGGACGAGAGACCCAGTACTTC	TRBD2	TRBJ2-5	TRBV12-3/TRBV12-4	many
CASSASFGRVEAFF	TGCGCCAGCAGCGCCTCATTTGGTCGGGTTGAAGCTTTCTTT	-	TRBJ1-1	TRBV5-1	many
CASSLQGTKNTEAFF	TGCGCCAGCAGCTTGCAAGGGACTAAGAACACTGAAGCTTTCTTT	-	TRBJ1-1	TRBV5-1	many
CASSTSVLTDTQYF	TGCGCCAGCTCTACTAGCGTTCTCACAGATACGCAGTATTTT	TRBD2	TRBJ2-3	TRBV5-1	few
CSAPSPSGAYEQYF	TGCAGTGCTCCGTCTCCTAGCGGAGCCTACGAGCAGTACTTC	TRBD2	TRBJ2-7	TRBV20-1	many
CASSLIVGNTDTQYF	TGTGCCAGCAGCTTAATCGTCGGAAACACAGATACGCAGTATTTT	-	TRBJ2-3	TRBV7-3	-
CSARDKNAGANVLTF	TGCAGTGCTAGAGATAAGAATGCTGGGGCCAACGTCCTGACTTTC	-	TRBJ2-6	TRBV20-1	many
CSVARGNEQFF	TGCAGCGTTGCCAGGGGGAATGAGCAGTTCTTC	TRBD1	TRBJ2-1	TRBV29-1	many
CSARVRDLPYEQYF	TGCAGTGCTAGAGTAAGAGACTTACCCTACGAGCAGTACTTC	-	TRBJ2-7	TRBV20-1	many